This T cell receptor beta chain was identified during a study of T cells in Graves' hyperthyroidism and ophthalmopathy. This clonotype was seen only once. Exclusion of a patient resulted from uncontrolled infection, other autoimmune disease, pregnancy or lactation. Blood was sampled at initial diagnosis of hyperthyroidism, prior to onset of any ophthalmopathy symptoms. Each 10 ml fresh peripheral blood draw supplied the PBMCs. The CDR3 regions of TCR beta were amplified from RNA transcripts. Initially, a first-round RT-PCR of the TCR CDR3 employed the HTBI primer set. TCRdb processed the multiplex PCR reads anew with MiXCR; each CDR3 protein has one entry. Here the sample spans some 250,000 distinct CDR3 sequences, roughly 15% being singletons. Germline V lookup: CDR1 SGHTS, CDR2 YDEGEE. This CDR3 region has 14 residues. Trimming took off 1 base at V and 3 bases at J, with 9 bases between the two ends.

The sample was blood. The chain joins TRBV5-8 to TRBJ2-3; tentative D call: TRBD1 (5 bases). The source of this sequence is a woman between 40 and 50 years old with Graves' hyperthyroidism that later progressed to Graves' ophthalmopathy. The CDR3: CASSLIQGTDTQYF. In nucleotides, the CDR3 is TGTGCCAGCAGCTTGATCCAGGGTACAGATACGCAGTATTTT.